The present TCR beta chain was sequenced within a study of shared clonotypes between healthy human individuals. Findings of the study overall: Some naive CD4 clonotypes, roughly 4.8%, turned up in common across several donors. Generation probability values for non-shared clonotypes were lower than those for clonotypes shared by all four donors.

Per the study methods: Filtering differed for immunoSEQ, which gave only junction sequences without quality scores. Assay: immunoSEQ multiplex PCR; the TCRdb copy retains only in-frame clones and omits some. The D gene and trimming were derived from the DNA, and the V and J assignments and clone size from that table. The sample contains 2 million to 2.5 million clones, 85% to 95% of which appear only once. V shed 6 bases and J shed 1 base, with 14 bases lying between them. CDR1 and CDR2 (germline): MNHEY, SVGAGI. The CDR3 has 15 amino acids. A remark on this clone: Its antigen remains unknown.

The sequenced sample consisted of naive CD4+ T cells from PBMCs. Subset given: CD45RA+ positively selected. The receptor's source is a man in his late teens or twenties in good health. Some clones in this sample may be carry-over from other donors' samples. The chain combines TRBV6-5 with TRBJ2-3; D uncertain. CDR3 amino acids: CASSPRWAGTDTQYF. CDR3 coding DNA: TGTGCCAGCAGCCCCCGGTGGGCCGGCACAGATACGCAGTATTTT.